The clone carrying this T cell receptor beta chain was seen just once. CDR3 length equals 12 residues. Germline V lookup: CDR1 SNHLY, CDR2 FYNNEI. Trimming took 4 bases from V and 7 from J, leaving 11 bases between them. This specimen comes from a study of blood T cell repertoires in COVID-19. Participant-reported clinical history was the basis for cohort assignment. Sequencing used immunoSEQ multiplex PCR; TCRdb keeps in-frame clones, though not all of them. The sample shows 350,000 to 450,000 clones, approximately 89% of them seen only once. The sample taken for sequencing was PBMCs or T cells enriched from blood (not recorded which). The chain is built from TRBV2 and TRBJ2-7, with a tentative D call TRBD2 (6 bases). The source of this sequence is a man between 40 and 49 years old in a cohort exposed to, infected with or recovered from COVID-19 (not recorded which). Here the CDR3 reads CASSALGREQYF. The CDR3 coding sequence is TGTGCCAGCAGTGCGCTGGGGAGGGAGCAGTACTTC.